This T cell receptor (beta chain) was obtained from a study of T cell responses to AZD1222 COVID-19 vaccine. Findings of the study overall: AZD1222 recipients seropositive at baseline numbered only 5 or 6.

The V and J ends lost 4 bases and 3 bases respectively, with 10 bases between them. The CDR3 is made up of 13 amino acids. Of note for this clone: What it binds is not known.

TCRdb's table, derived via immunoSEQ multiplex PCR, lists solely in-frame clones and lacks some. The repertoire holds 85,000 to 130,000 clones, with about 90% as singletons. The chain recombines TRBV12-3 or TRBV12-4 with TRBJ2-7; D may be TRBD2 (5 bases). The specimen was peripheral blood, collected 28 days after the second AZD1222 dose. The TCR sequence derives from an adult who received the AZD1222 COVID-19 vaccine. For the CDR3, the DNA is TGTGCCAGCAGTTCAGCGGCCAACTACGAGCAGTACTTC. It yields the protein CASSSAANYEQYF.